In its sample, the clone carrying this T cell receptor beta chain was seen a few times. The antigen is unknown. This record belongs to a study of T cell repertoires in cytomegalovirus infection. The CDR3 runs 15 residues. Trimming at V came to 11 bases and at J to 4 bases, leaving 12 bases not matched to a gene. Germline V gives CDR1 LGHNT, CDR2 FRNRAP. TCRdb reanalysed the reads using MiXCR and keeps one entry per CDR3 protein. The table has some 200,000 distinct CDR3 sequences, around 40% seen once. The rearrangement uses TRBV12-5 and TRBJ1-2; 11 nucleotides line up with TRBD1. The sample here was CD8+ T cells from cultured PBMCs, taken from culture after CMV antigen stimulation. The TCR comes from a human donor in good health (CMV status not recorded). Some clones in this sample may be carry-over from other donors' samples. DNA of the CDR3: TGTGCTCTCGAGGGACAGGGGGAGGAGGTCTATGGCTACACCTTC. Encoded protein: CALEGQGEEVYGYTF.